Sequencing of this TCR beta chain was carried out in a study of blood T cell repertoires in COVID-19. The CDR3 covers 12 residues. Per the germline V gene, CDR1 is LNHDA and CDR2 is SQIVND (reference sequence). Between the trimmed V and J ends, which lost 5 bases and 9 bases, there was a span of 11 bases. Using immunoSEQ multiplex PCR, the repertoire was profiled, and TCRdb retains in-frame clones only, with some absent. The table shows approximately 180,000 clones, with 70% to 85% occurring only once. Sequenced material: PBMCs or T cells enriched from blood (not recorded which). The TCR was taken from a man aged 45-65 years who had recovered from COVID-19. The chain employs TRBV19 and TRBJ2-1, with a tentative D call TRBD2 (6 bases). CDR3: CASSPRGAEQFF. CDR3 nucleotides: TGTGCCAGTAGTCCCCGCGGGGCTGAGCAGTTCTTC.